This T cell receptor beta chain was retrieved from a study of metastatic and nonmetastatic thyroid tumors. Study-wide context: Samples came from malignant and benign thyroid patients, and repertoires were compared across blood and tumor or nodule tissue.

By its share, this clone is medium-sized (0.01 to 0.1%). As handled by the study authors: Construction of a distant-metastasis classifier for papillary thyroid cancer relied on CDR3 differences across clinicopathological groups. TCRdb re-called the PCR reads through MiXCR. The V and J calls were not made by the authors but by TCRdb's processing. The sample consists of about 21,000 clones, around 28% of them appearing once. Germline V gives CDR1 SEHNR, CDR2 FQNEAQ (reference sequence). The CDR3 is 19 amino acids. Germline trimming cut 1 base from V and 0 bases from J; bases unmatched to any gene: 10. Patients were all untreated before their thyroid surgery.

This receptor was taken from a female donor with papillary thyroid cancer or a benign thyroid nodule (not recorded which). Some clones in this sample may be carry-over from other donors' samples. The chain has TRBV7-9 and TRBJ2-2; 8 nucleotides agree with TRBD2. Sample: blood. The CDR3 spells CASSLGLATTITNTGELFF. CDR3 DNA: TGTGCCAGCAGCTTAGGACTAGCGACTACTATAACGAACACCGGGGAGCTGTTTTTT.